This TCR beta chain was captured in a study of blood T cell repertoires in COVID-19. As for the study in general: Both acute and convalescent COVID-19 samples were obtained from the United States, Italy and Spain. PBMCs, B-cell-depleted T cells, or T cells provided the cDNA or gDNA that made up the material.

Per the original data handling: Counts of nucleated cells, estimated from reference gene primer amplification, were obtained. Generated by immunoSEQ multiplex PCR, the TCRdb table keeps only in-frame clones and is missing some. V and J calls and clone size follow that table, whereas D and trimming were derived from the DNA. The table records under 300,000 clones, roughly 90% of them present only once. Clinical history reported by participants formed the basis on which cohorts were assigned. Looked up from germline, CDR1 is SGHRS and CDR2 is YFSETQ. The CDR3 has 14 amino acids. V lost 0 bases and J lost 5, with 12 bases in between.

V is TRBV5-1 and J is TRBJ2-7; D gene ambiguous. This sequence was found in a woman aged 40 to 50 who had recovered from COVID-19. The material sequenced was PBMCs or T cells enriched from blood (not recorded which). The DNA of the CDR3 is TGCGCCAGCAGCTTGGAGCACTCAGGCCACGAGCAGTACTTC. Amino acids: CASSLEHSGHEQYF.